Listed here are 30 T cell receptor beta chains from one sample, sequenced in a study of cytomegalovirus exposure and HLA in healthy donors. Primers for the PCR totalled 60 Vbeta and 13 Jbeta. The assay was immunoSEQ multiplex PCR, and TCRdb's table has in-frame clones only and misses some. The repertoire holds tens of thousands of clones, with less than 85% as singletons. Sequences were obtained from PBMCs. Receptors were obtained from a woman aged 55-70 years in good health and CMV-seropositive.

This sequence joins TRBV6-5 and TRBJ1-2; 9 nucleotides agree with TRBD1. Germline lookup yields CDR1 MNHEY and CDR2 SVGAGI. This CDR3 contains 12 residues. J lost 10 bases, V lost 2 bases, and 2 bases had no gene match. The CDR3: CASSYGTGNYTF. CDR3 nucleotides: TGTGCCAGCAGTTACGGGACAGGGAACTACACCTTC.

The chain links TRBV6-5 to TRBJ1-1; 7 nucleotides match TRBD1. This CDR3 is 15 amino acids long. The V segment lost 6 bases and the J segment 5 bases; nucleotides outside the gene matches: 12. Looked up from germline, CDR1 is MNHEY and CDR2 is SVGAGI. CDR3 amino acids: CASRLQGQTRTEAFF. The CDR3 coding sequence is TGTGCCAGCAGATTGCAGGGACAGACTAGAACTGAAGCTTTCTTT.

This clone turned up a few times. The gene calls are TRBV7-9 and TRBJ2-7; 8 bases align to TRBD1. Per germline, CDR1 SEHNR and CDR2 FQNEAQ (reference sequence). V trimming: 5 bases; J trimming: 4 bases; junction bases outside the gene matches: 13. CDR3 length: 16 amino acids. Written as DNA, the CDR3 is TGTGCCAGCAGCCCCCTTTTTAGACAGGGGCTATACGAGCAGTACTTC. Translated, it gives CASSPLFRQGLYEQYF.

CDR3 region: CASSLGTSGGVETQYF. CDR3 in DNA: TGTGCCAGCAGCCTGGGGACTAGCGGGGGAGTGGAGACCCAGTACTTC. The chain carries TRBV7-3 and TRBJ2-5, with 14 bases fitting TRBD2. Germline lookup yields CDR1 SGHTA and CDR2 FQGTGA. This CDR3 spans 16 amino acids. Germline trimming cut 5 bases from V and 5 bases from J; bases unmatched to any gene: 7. The full variable domain, rest sourced from reference TRBV7-3 and TRBJ2-5, is GAGVSQTPSNKVTEKGKYVELRCDPISGHTALYWYRQSLGQGPEFLIYFQGTGAADDSGLPNDRFFAVRPEGSVSTLKIQRTERGDSAVYLCASSLGTSGGVETQYFGPGTRLLVL.

The V call is TRBV11-3, the J call TRBJ2-3; D is perhaps TRBD1 (5 bases). Trimming removed 2 bases at V and 4 bases at J, with 19 bases between. This CDR3 has 17 residues. From germline, CDR1 is SGHNT and CDR2 YENEEA. The CDR3 DNA follows: TGTGCCAGCAGCTTATCATATAGTGGGCAGGGTGCAGATACGCAGTATTTT. This translates into CASSLSYSGQGADTQYF.

A few counts support this clone. The chain's CDR3 is CASSLGGRSNTEAFF. CDR3 nucleotides: TGTGCCAGCAGCTTGGGAGGGAGATCGAACACTGAAGCTTTCTTT. The rearrangement links TRBV5-4 to TRBJ1-1; D call uncertain. The V and J ends lost 0 bases and 1 base respectively, with 10 bases between them. The CDR3 totals 15 residues. CDR1 and CDR2 from the germline V gene are SGHNT and YYREEE (reference sequence).

The J gene is TRBJ2-3, the V gene TRBV2; the D gene is possibly TRBD2 (5 bases). The germline CDR1 and CDR2 sequences are SNHLY and FYNNEI. This CDR3 has 13 amino acids. The V gene lost 7 bases and the J gene lost 6 bases, with 14 bases spanning the gap. The CDR3 nucleotides are TGTGCCAGCACCGGCGGGCGTGGGGATACGCAGTATTTT. Protein: CASTGGRGDTQYF.

The chain links TRBV28 to TRBJ1-5; 11 bases map to TRBD1. The CDR3 extends over 16 amino acids. J gave up 3 bases and V 7 bases, and 8 bases lay outside the gene matches. Germline V gene sequence: CDR1 MDHEN, CDR2 SYDVKM. The CDR3 DNA is TGTGCCAGCACCTCGGGGACAGGGGGTTACAATCAGCCCCAGCATTTT. This translates into CASTSGTGGYNQPQHF.

In its sample, this clone was seen a few times. The rearrangement uses TRBV5-4 and TRBJ2-3, with no clear D. The CDR3 runs to 15 residues. CDR1 is SGHNT, CDR2 YYREEE, per germline (reference sequence). V lost 0 bases and J lost 0, with 8 bases in between. CDR3: CASSLDFSSTDTQYF. In DNA form, the CDR3 reads TGTGCCAGCAGCTTGGACTTTTCTAGCACAGATACGCAGTATTTT.

The chain has TRBV5-1 and TRBJ2-7; TRBD1 might be the D (6 bases). Germline assignment: CDR1 SGHRS and CDR2 YFSETQ. The CDR3 is 15 amino acids. The V end was cut by 0 bases, the J end by 1 base, with 11 bases between. This CDR3 reads CASSLGTATSYEQYF. The CDR3 DNA is TGCGCCAGCAGCTTGGGGACAGCTACTTCCTACGAGCAGTACTTC.

This chain joins TRBV9 and TRBJ2-3; D is possibly TRBD1 (7 bases). The CDR3 length is 14 residues. Germline V gene sequence: CDR1 SGDLS, CDR2 YYNGEE. V lost 3 bases and J 6 bases, leaving 14 bases between the germline ends. The CDR3 reads CASSGGRGADTQYF. The CDR3 DNA sequence: TGTGCCAGCAGCGGGGGCAGGGGGGCGGATACGCAGTATTTT.

This clone was seen a few times. The chain uses TRBV7-2 and TRBJ2-7; 8 bases line up with TRBD1. Germline CDR1 reads SGHTA; CDR2 reads FQGNSA. CDR3 length equals 14 residues. J lost 4 bases, V lost 4 bases, and 6 bases had no gene match. The CDR3 loop is CASSSERQGYEQYF. The CDR3 region has the DNA TGTGCCAGCAGCTCAGAGAGACAGGGGTACGAGCAGTACTTC.

The sample holds a few counts of this clone. The V and J genes are TRBV5-6 and TRBJ1-6; 10 bases map to TRBD1. The CDR3 has 14 residues. Germline V CDR1 and CDR2: SGHDT, YYEEEE. V gave up 2 bases and J gave up 10 bases; unmatched junction bases: 3. Here the CDR3 DNA reads TGTGCCAGCAGCTTCGGGACAGGGGACTCACCCCTCCACTTT. It encodes CASSFGTGDSPLHF. The full variable domain, rest sourced from reference TRBV5-6 and TRBJ1-6, is DAGVTQSPTHLIKTRGQQVTLRCSPKSGHDTVSWYQQALGQGPQFIFQYYEEEERQRGNFPDRFSGHQFPNYSSELNVNALLLGDSALYLCASSFGTGDSPLHFGNGTRLTVT.

The chain couples TRBV4-3 to TRBJ2-1; possible D gene TRBD2, 5 bases. V dropped 0 bases and J dropped 5 bases, with 11 bases sitting between them. Germline V lookup: CDR1 LGHNA, CDR2 YSLEER. This CDR3 has 15 residues. CDR3 protein: CASSQDTDWNNEQFF. In DNA, the CDR3 is TGCGCCAGCAGCCAAGATACGGACTGGAACAATGAGCAGTTCTTC.

The rearrangement links TRBV10-3 to TRBJ1-4; D perhaps matches TRBD1 (6 bases). The CDR3 covers 15 residues. Germline values: CDR1 ENHRY, CDR2 SYGVKD. Trimming shortened V by 6 bases and J by 4 bases, and 15 bases separated the two germline ends. This chain's CDR3 is CAISLDRKNNEKLFF. The CDR3 nucleotides read TGTGCCATCAGCCTCGACAGGAAGAATAATGAAAAACTGTTTTTT.

This sequence joins TRBV9 and TRBJ2-3, with 8 bases aligning to TRBD2. CDR3 length equals 15 residues. Germline lookup yields CDR1 SGDLS and CDR2 YYNGEE. V dropped 4 bases and J dropped 3; count of bases not matched to a gene: 7. CDR3 nucleotides: TGTGCCAGCAGCCAACGGGCGGGGGGAACAGATACGCAGTATTTT. The encoded protein is CASSQRAGGTDTQYF. Supplemented by reference TRBV9 and TRBJ2-3, the full variable domain reads DSGVTQTPKHLITATGQRVTLRCSPRSGDLSVYWYQQSLDQGLQFLIQYYNGEERAKGNILERFSAQQFPDLHSELNLSSLELGDSALYFCASSQRAGGTDTQYFGPGTRLTVL.

V and J are TRBV28 and TRBJ2-5; TRBD2 matches at 9 bases. Trimming cost V 5 bases and J 1 base; bases outside gene matches: 8. The CDR3 length is 16 residues. Germline CDR1 is MDHEN and CDR2 is SYDVKM. DNA of the CDR3: TGTGCCAGCAGTCTCGAGACTAGCGGAGTCCAAGAGACCCAGTACTTC. It encodes CASSLETSGVQETQYF.

The table lists this clone with a few counts. The rearrangement joins TRBV7-2 to TRBJ2-5; 10 nucleotides agree with TRBD2. CDR3 length: 15 amino acids. V was pared by 5 bases and J by 5 bases, with 8 bases of the junction left unmatched. Germline V gene lookup returns CDR1 SGHTA and CDR2 FQGNSA. The CDR3 sequence is CASSPLAGVGETQYF. The CDR3 DNA reads TGTGCCAGCAGCCCTCTAGCGGGGGTTGGGGAGACCCAGTACTTC.

This chain connects TRBV18 to TRBJ2-7, with 10 bases that match TRBD2. The trim removed 6 bases at V and 6 bases at J, leaving 8 bases unmatched. The CDR3 runs to 14 residues. Per germline, CDR1 KGHSH and CDR2 LQKENI. The CDR3 sequence is CASSRAGGRGEQYF. CDR3 nucleotides: TGTGCCAGCTCCCGAGCGGGGGGGCGCGGCGAGCAGTACTTC.

This chain uses TRBV7-2 with TRBJ1-5; D gene unclear. Deletions cut 1 base from V and 0 bases from J, with 13 bases between. This CDR3 has 17 residues. The germline V gene has CDR1 SGHTA and CDR2 FQGNSA. The CDR3 DNA follows: TGTGCCAGCAGCTTAGTAGCCCGGGAAGCTAGCAATCAGCCCCAGCATTTT. Encoded protein: CASSLVAREASNQPQHF.

The chain links TRBV30 to TRBJ1-1; D is uncertain. V dropped 4 bases and J dropped 4 bases, with 10 bases sitting between them. CDR3 length equals 12 residues. Germline assignment: CDR1 GTSNPN and CDR2 SVGIG (reference sequence). The CDR3 sequence is CAWNPGTTEAFF. CDR3 DNA sequence: TGTGCCTGGAACCCAGGTACCACTGAAGCTTTCTTT.

The chain recombines TRBV5-4 with TRBJ1-4; 9 nucleotides align to TRBD1. The V gene's germline CDR1 is SGHNT and CDR2 YYREEE (reference sequence). The CDR3 loop spans 15 amino acids. The V segment lost 2 bases and the J segment 7 bases; nucleotides outside the gene matches: 6. In DNA form, the CDR3 reads TGTGCCAGCAGCTTACAGGGGGCGTACAGTGAAAAACTGTTTTTT. Protein: CASSLQGAYSEKLFF.

The chain combines TRBV6-5 with TRBJ1-1; a possible D gene is TRBD1 (6 bases). CDR1 is MNHEY, CDR2 SVGAGI, per germline. The CDR3 is 16 amino acids. Trimming took off 1 base at V and 4 bases at J, with 16 bases between the two ends. The CDR3 DNA follows: TGTGCCAGCAGTTACTACAGGGAGGGGTATGGCACTGAAGCTTTCTTT. This codes for CASSYYREGYGTEAFF.

This clone appeared a few times. This chain's CDR3 is CASSKTATYEQYF. In DNA form, the CDR3 reads TGTGCCAGCTCAAAGACAGCTACCTACGAGCAGTACTTC. This chain links TRBV18 with TRBJ2-7; D perhaps matches TRBD1 (5 bases). The CDR3 runs 13 residues. V was shortened by 5 bases and J by 2 bases, with 10 bases between the two germline ends. CDR1 KGHSH and CDR2 LQKENI come from the germline V gene.

The chain couples TRBV10-3 to TRBJ2-7; no clear D gene. Germline CDR1 is ENHRY and CDR2 is SYGVKD. V dropped 2 bases and J dropped 1 base, with 6 bases sitting between them. This CDR3 has 13 residues. The CDR3 protein is CAISEPGSYEQYF. CDR3 DNA: TGTGCCATCAGTGAGCCGGGTTCCTACGAGCAGTACTTC.

This clone was observed a handful of times. The chain links TRBV7-2 to TRBJ2-3, with 8 positions matching TRBD2. Germline trimming cut 4 bases from V and 2 bases from J; bases unmatched to any gene: 2. CDR1 and CDR2 from the germline V gene are SGHTA and FQGNSA. The length of the CDR3 is 14 residues. The chain's CDR3 is CASSYGLATDTQYF. The CDR3 DNA sequence: TGTGCCAGCAGCTATGGACTAGCCACAGATACGCAGTATTTT.

The rearrangement uses TRBV29-1 and TRBJ2-7; 12 nucleotides agree with TRBD1. The trim removed 4 bases at V and 5 bases at J, leaving 6 bases unmatched. The germline V gene has CDR1 SQVTM and CDR2 ANQGSEA. This CDR3 is built from 14 residues. CDR3 DNA: TGCAGCGTTGGAAGGGGGACAGGGGGCAACGAGCAGTACTTC. Its protein product is CSVGRGTGGNEQYF.

The J gene is TRBJ1-4, the V gene TRBV7-9, with D hard to call. Germline V CDR1 and CDR2: SEHNR, FQNEAQ (reference sequence). The V gene lost 4 bases and the J gene lost 3 bases, with 15 bases spanning the gap. CDR3 size: 16 residues. The DNA of the CDR3 is TGTGCCAGCAGCTCCGGAGCACTGACGGCTAATGAAAAACTGTTTTTT. It specifies CASSSGALTANEKLFF.

The chain has TRBV5-1 and TRBJ2-5; D might be TRBD1 (6 bases). Germline V gives CDR1 SGHRS, CDR2 YFSETQ. V lost 1 base to trimming and J lost 7 bases, with 14 bases between them. There are 14 residues in the CDR3. The CDR3 region is CASSLMGQDGTQYF. The CDR3 coding sequence is TGCGCCAGCAGCTTGATGGGACAAGACGGGACCCAGTACTTC. Full variable domain (missing parts from reference TRBV5-1 and TRBJ2-5): KAGVTQTPRYLIKTRGQQVTLSCSPISGHRSVSWYQQTPGQGLQFLFEYFSETQRNKGNFPGRFSGRQFSNSRSEMNVSTLELGDSALYLCASSLMGQDGTQYFGPGTRLLVL.

This clone has more than one count but fewer than ten. The genes are TRBV6-5 and TRBJ1-5, with TRBD1 matching over 7 bases. The J segment lost 6 bases and the V segment lost 5 bases, leaving 10 bases of the junction unmatched. Germline CDR1 reads MNHEY; CDR2 reads SVGAGI. The CDR3 contains 15 residues. CDR3 loop: CASSAGAGGGQPQHF. CDR3 nucleotides: TGTGCCAGCAGTGCCGGGGCAGGGGGAGGTCAGCCCCAGCATTTT.